Following are 5 T cell receptor beta chains from one sample sequenced in a study of T-cell reconstitution after alpha-beta-depleted transplantation in children. Unique molecular identifiers were used in preparing the TCRbeta library. TCRdb reprocessed the PCR reads with MiXCR, giving one entry per CDR3 protein. Among approximately 510,000 distinct CDR3 sequences, about a sixth were seen once, and the ten largest hold 3% to 4%. The sequencing here drew on PBMCs from the stem cell graft donor, taken from the stem cell graft. The receptors stem from a human donor who donated a stem cell graft to a child with acute lymphoblastic leukemia.

The chain couples TRBV11-1 to TRBJ2-5, with no clear D. Trimming shortened V by 5 bases and J by 2 bases, and 15 bases separated the two germline ends. The CDR3 runs 15 residues. Germline CDR1 is SGHAT and CDR2 is FQDESV (reference sequence). The CDR3 sequence is CASSHETMRQETQYF. DNA of the CDR3: TGTGCCAGCAGCCATGAGACGATGAGACAAGAGACCCAGTACTTC. The full variable domain, with the rest looked up from reference TRBV11-1 and TRBJ2-5, is EAEVAQSPRYKITEKSQAVAFWCDPISGHATLYWYRQILGQGPELLVQFQDESVVDDSQLPKDRFSAERLKGVDSTLKIQPAELGDSAMYLCASSHETMRQETQYFGPGTRLLVL.

The CDR3 DNA reads as TGTGCCACCAGTGAAACAGGTAGGAATGAGCAGTTCTTC. Encoded protein: CATSETGRNEQFF. V gene TRBV24-1 combines with J gene TRBJ2-1, with D tentatively TRBD1 (5 bases). The germline CDR1 and CDR2 sequences are KGHDR and SFDVKD. This CDR3 has 13 amino acids. The ends were cut back, 4 bases at V and 7 bases at J, with 10 bases in the middle.

This clonotype was counted a few times. The gene calls are TRBV5-1 and TRBJ1-2; 9 nucleotides agree with TRBD1. The trim removed 0 bases at V and 4 bases at J, leaving 10 bases unmatched. The CDR3 has 17 residues. CDR1 and CDR2 from the germline V gene are SGHRS and YFSETQ. The CDR3 nucleotides are TGCGCCAGCAGCTTGGCCGGTGGTCCGGGACAGGGCTATGGCTACACCTTC. This codes for CASSLAGGPGQGYGYTF.

The chain combines TRBV20-1 with TRBJ2-1, with 9 bases matching TRBD1. Trimming cost V 0 bases and J 5 bases; bases outside gene matches: 5. Per the germline V gene, CDR1 is DFQATT and CDR2 is SNEGSKA (reference sequence). This CDR3 region has 15 residues. The CDR3 protein is CSARDWRTGDNEQFF. For the CDR3, the DNA is TGCAGTGCTAGAGATTGGAGGACAGGGGACAATGAGCAGTTCTTC.

The J gene is TRBJ1-5, the V gene TRBV24-1; no definite D call. Per germline, CDR1 KGHDR and CDR2 SFDVKD. Trimming took off 0 bases at V and 1 base at J, with 9 bases between the two ends. The CDR3 contains 16 residues. The CDR3 sequence: CATSDLEGRSNQPQHF. CDR3 nucleotides: TGTGCCACCAGTGATTTGGAGGGCCGGAGCAATCAGCCCCAGCATTTT.